The T cell receptor (beta chain) described here comes from a study of CDR3 diversity in severe acne. The CDR3 is 17 residues long. CDR1 SEHNR and CDR2 FQNEAQ come from the germline V gene (reference sequence). One entry per CDR3 protein, called by TCRdb with MiXCR from the PCR reads. The sample has roughly 79,000 distinct CDR3 sequences, approximately 54% seen once; the top ten hold under 14%. Sequencing was carried out using blood. The TCR originated in a male donor with severe acne vulgaris. The genes are TRBV7-9 and TRBJ2-7, with D possibly TRBD1 on 7 matching bases. With the DNA end fitting TRBJ2-1 better, the J assignment may be wrong. The CDR3 DNA is TGTGCCAGCAGCGAGACAGGGACCGGGAGTGAAGACAATGAGCAGTTCTTC. Protein sequence: CASSETGTGSEDNEQFF.